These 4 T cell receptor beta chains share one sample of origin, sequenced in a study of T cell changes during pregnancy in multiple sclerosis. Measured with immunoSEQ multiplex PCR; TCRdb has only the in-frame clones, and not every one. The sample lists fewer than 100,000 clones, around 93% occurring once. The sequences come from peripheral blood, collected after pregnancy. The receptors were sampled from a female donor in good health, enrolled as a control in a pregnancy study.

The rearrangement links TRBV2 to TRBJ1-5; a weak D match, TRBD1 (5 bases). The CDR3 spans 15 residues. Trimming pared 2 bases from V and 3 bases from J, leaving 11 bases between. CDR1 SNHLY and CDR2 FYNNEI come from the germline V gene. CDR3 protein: CASSEQRGVNQPQHF. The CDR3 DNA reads TGTGCCAGCAGTGAACAAAGGGGCGTCAATCAGCCCCAGCATTTT. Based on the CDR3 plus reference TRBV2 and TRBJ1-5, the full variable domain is EPEVTQTPSHQVTQMGQEVILRCVPISNHLYFYWYRQILGQKVEFLVSFYNNEISEKSEIFDDQFSVERPDGSNFTLKIRSTKLEDSAMYFCASSEQRGVNQPQHFGDGTRLSIL.

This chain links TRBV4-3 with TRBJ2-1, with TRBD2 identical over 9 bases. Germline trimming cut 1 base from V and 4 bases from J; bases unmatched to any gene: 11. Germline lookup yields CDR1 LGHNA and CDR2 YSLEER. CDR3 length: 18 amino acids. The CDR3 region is CASSQAQKLAGRYNEQFF. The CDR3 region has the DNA TGCGCCAGCAGCCAAGCCCAGAAACTAGCGGGCCGTTACAATGAGCAGTTCTTC.

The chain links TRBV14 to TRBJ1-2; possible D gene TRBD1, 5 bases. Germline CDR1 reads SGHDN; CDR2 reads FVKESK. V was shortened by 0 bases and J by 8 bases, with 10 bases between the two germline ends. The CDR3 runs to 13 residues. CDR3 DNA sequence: TGTGCCAGCAGCCAAGACGCTACAGGCGGCTACACCTTC. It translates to CASSQDATGGYTF.

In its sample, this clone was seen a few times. CDR3 DNA: TGTGCCTGGATCCAGGACAGGGGTTCCTACGAGCAGTACTTC. This codes for CAWIQDRGSYEQYF. The rearrangement joins TRBV30 to TRBJ2-7; 9 positions match TRBD1. The CDR3 runs to 14 residues. The V and J ends lost 4 bases and 1 base, in that order; junction bases with no gene match: 5. Germline assignment: CDR1 GTSNPN and CDR2 SVGIG (reference sequence).